Listed here are 12 T cell receptor beta chains from one sample, sequenced in a study of shared T cell receptors in the human thymus. The table came from immunoSEQ multiplex PCR; TCRdb's copy has only in-frame clones and leaves some out. The table shows about 660,000 clones, with more than 75% occurring only once. This sample also appeared in a second study, on human thymus T cells.

The specimen was thymocytes. These receptors were collected from a boy younger than two with a congenital heart defect.

The rearrangement uses TRBV29-1 and TRBJ2-5; 15 nucleotides agree with TRBD2. The CDR3 has 22 amino acids. Trimming at V came to 6 bases and at J to 0 bases, leaving 23 bases not matched to a gene. CDR1 is SQVTM, CDR2 ANQGSEA, per germline. The CDR3 sequence is CSVEPTGFPRTSGRAYQETQYF. The CDR3 DNA is TGCAGCGTAGAACCGACAGGGTTCCCGAGGACTAGCGGGAGGGCGTACCAAGAGACCCAGTACTTC.

The chain has TRBV4-1 and TRBJ2-5, with 7 bases lining up with TRBD1. Germline CDR1 MGHRA, CDR2 YSYEKL. With V trimmed by 0 bases and J by 4 bases, 8 bases remained unmatched. The length of the CDR3 is 16 residues. The CDR3 is CASSQDRQGYGETQYF. DNA of the CDR3: TGCGCCAGCAGCCAAGATCGACAGGGCTACGGAGAGACCCAGTACTTC.

CDR3 protein: CASSLYGSGQETQYF. CDR3 bases: TGTGCCAGCAGCTTATACGGTAGCGGTCAAGAGACCCAGTACTTC. The chain is built from TRBV7-9 and TRBJ2-5; possible D gene TRBD2, 6 bases. Trimming shortened V by 2 bases and J by 2 bases, and 12 bases separated the two germline ends. The CDR3 extends over 15 amino acids. CDR1 is SEHNR, CDR2 FQNEAQ, per germline (reference sequence).

The V and J genes are TRBV18 and TRBJ2-3; TRBD2 matches 10 bases. The CDR3 is 16 residues long. Trimming removed 2 bases from V and 3 bases from J; junction bases left unmatched: 5. CDR1 and CDR2 (germline): KGHSH, LQKENI. The chain's CDR3 is CASSPCEREGTDTQYF. CDR3 DNA: TGTGCCAGCTCACCATGTGAGCGGGAGGGTACAGATACGCAGTATTTT.

This chain links TRBV5-6 with TRBJ2-2; D is possibly TRBD2 (7 bases). Germline CDR1 SGHDT, CDR2 YYEEEE. The CDR3 totals 15 residues. V was pared by 2 bases and J by 4 bases, with 12 bases between. The CDR3: CASSFVGGGTGELFF. The CDR3 DNA reads TGTGCCAGCAGCTTCGTGGGAGGGGGCACCGGGGAGCTGTTTTTT.

V usage is TRBV5-1 and J usage is TRBJ2-7, with 15 bases that match TRBD2. Germline V gene lookup returns CDR1 SGHRS and CDR2 YFSETQ. The J segment lost 5 bases and the V segment lost 4 bases, leaving 10 bases of the junction unmatched. The CDR3 is 17 residues long. The CDR3 sequence: CASSLRTSGRAVDEQYF. The CDR3 nucleotides read TGCGCCAGCAGCCTCCGGACTAGCGGGAGGGCCGTGGACGAGCAGTACTTC.

This clone was observed a handful of times. This chain joins TRBV4-2 and TRBJ2-7; tentatively, D is TRBD2 (6 bases). The CDR3 is made up of 17 amino acids. In germline, CDR1 is LGHNA, CDR2 YNFKEQ. V was trimmed by 3 bases and J by 0 bases, leaving 18 bases between them. CDR3 region: CASSQATSRANSYEQYF. The DNA of the CDR3 is TGTGCCAGCAGCCAGGCTACTAGCCGCGCAAACTCCTACGAGCAGTACTTC.

This chain links TRBV4-3 with TRBJ2-2, with TRBD2 identical over 7 bases. Germline V gene lookup returns CDR1 LGHNA and CDR2 YSLEER. Trimming removed 1 base from V and 6 bases from J; junction bases left unmatched: 8. The CDR3 spans 16 residues. CDR3 bases: TGCGCCAGCAGCCAAGGTTCCCAGGGAGGGTCCGGGGAGCTGTTTTTT. Its translation is CASSQGSQGGSGELFF.

The genes are TRBV23-1 and TRBJ2-5; the match to TRBD1 covers 12 bases. TRBV23-1 is an open reading frame, and its role is uncertain. The CDR3 is 19 amino acids. Trimming cost V 3 bases and J 2 bases; bases outside gene matches: 13. The CDR3 reads CASSHLRDRGRESQETQYF. The CDR3 DNA reads as TGCGCCAGCAGTCATTTGCGGGACAGGGGGCGAGAATCGCAAGAGACCCAGTACTTC.

The CDR3 coding sequence is TGTGCCAGCAGCTTAGTACTTGCCCAGGGGAGCAGGAACACCGGGGAGCTGTTTTTT. This sequence encodes CASSLVLAQGSRNTGELFF. The chain joins TRBV7-7 to TRBJ2-2; D perhaps matches TRBD1 (6 bases). Germline CDR1 reads SSHAT; CDR2 reads FNYEAQ (reference sequence). V was pared by 1 base and J by 1 base, with 19 bases between. The CDR3 is made up of 19 amino acids.

This chain uses TRBV11-2 with TRBJ1-1; TRBD1 matches at 10 bases. V gave up 5 bases and J gave up 3 bases; unmatched junction bases: 15. This CDR3 region has 18 residues. The V gene's germline CDR1 is SGHAT and CDR2 FQNNGV. The CDR3 sequence: CASSHSGLDRGFHTEAFF. The CDR3 region has the DNA TGTGCCAGCAGCCACAGTGGGCTGGACAGGGGGTTTCACACTGAAGCTTTCTTT.

This clone has a single count. The V gene is TRBV7-6, the J gene TRBJ2-3, with 9 nucleotides matching TRBD2. Germline loops: CDR1 SGHVS, CDR2 FNYEAQ. The V gene end was trimmed by 1 base and the J gene end by 3 bases; junction bases not matched to a gene: 5. The CDR3 consists of 16 residues. Here the CDR3 reads CASSLGLAEGTDTQYF. CDR3 bases: TGTGCCAGCAGCTTAGGACTAGCGGAGGGGACAGATACGCAGTATTTT. The full variable domain, in which reference TRBV7-6 and TRBJ2-3 provide the parts outside the CDR3, is GAGVSQSPRYKVTKRGQDVALRCDPISGHVSLYWYRQALGQGPEFLTYFNYEAQQDKSGLPNDRFSAERPEGSISTLTIQRTEQRDSAMYRCASSLGLAEGTDTQYFGPGTRLTVL.